This T cell receptor (beta chain) was retrieved from a study of blood T cell repertoires in COVID-19. From germline, CDR1 is MDHEN and CDR2 SYDVKM. The CDR3 runs 13 residues. Unmatched junction bases numbered 5, after V lost 6 bases and J lost 6 bases. As originally analysed: Quantification of nucleated cells was approximated via reference gene primer amplification. Assay used: immunoSEQ multiplex PCR; TCRdb lists only in-frame clones, some missing. V and J calls and clone size are those listed in that table; D and trimming were worked out from the DNA. The table lists a few hundred thousand clones, more than 70% of them singletons.

The sequence was obtained from a woman between 45 and 60 years old who had recovered from COVID-19. The specimen sequenced was peripheral blood. The chain carries TRBV28 and TRBJ1-5; 7 bases fit TRBD1. CDR3 region: CASREGAGQPQHF. The CDR3 DNA reads TGTGCCAGCAGGGAGGGGGCCGGTCAGCCCCAGCATTTT.